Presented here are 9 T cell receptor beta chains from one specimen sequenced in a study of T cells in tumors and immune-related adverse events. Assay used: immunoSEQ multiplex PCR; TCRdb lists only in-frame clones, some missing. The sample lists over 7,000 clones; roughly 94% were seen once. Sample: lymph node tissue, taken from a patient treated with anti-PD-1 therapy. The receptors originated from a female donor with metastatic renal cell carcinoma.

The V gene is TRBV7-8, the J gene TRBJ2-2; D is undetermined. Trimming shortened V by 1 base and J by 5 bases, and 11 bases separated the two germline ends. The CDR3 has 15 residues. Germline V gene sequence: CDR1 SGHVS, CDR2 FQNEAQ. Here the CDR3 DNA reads TGTGCCAGCAGCTTAGTTCGGAGCCCAACCGGGGAGCTGTTTTTT. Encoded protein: CASSLVRSPTGELFF.

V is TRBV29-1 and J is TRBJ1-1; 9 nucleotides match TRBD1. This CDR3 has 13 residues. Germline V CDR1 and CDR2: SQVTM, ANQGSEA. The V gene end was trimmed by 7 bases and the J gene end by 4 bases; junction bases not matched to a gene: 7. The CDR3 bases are TGCAGCGCCGGGACAGGGCGCATCACTGAAGCTTTCTTT. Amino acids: CSAGTGRITEAFF.

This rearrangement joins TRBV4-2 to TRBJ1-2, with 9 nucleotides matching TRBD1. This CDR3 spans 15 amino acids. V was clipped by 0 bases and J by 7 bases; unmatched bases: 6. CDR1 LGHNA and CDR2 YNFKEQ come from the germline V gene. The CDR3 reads CASSQDIGQGSGYTF. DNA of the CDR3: TGTGCCAGCAGCCAAGATATTGGACAGGGGAGTGGCTACACCTTC.

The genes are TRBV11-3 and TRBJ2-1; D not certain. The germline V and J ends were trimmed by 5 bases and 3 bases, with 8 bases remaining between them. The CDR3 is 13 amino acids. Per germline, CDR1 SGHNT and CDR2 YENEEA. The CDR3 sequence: CASSLTGYNEQFF. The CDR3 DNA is TGTGCCAGCAGCCTGACTGGCTACAATGAGCAGTTCTTC.

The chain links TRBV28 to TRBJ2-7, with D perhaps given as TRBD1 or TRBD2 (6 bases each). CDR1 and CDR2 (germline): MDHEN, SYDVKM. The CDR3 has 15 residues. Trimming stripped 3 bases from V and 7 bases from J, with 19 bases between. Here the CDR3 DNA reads TGTGCCAGCAGTTTGGGACACGGGACTCCTCCGGAGCAGTACTTC. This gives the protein CASSLGHGTPPEQYF.

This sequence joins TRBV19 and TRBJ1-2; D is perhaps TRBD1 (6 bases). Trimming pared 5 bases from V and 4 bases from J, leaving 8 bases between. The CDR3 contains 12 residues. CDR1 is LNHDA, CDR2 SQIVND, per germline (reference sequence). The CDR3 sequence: CASSGQFYGYTF. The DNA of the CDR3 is TGTGCCAGTAGTGGACAGTTCTATGGCTACACCTTC. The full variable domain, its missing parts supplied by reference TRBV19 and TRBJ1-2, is DGGITQSPKYLFRKEGQNVTLSCEQNLNHDAMYWYRQDPGQGLRLIYYSQIVNDFQKGDIAEGYSVSREKKESFPLTVTSAQKNPTAFYLCASSGQFYGYTFGSGTRLTVV.

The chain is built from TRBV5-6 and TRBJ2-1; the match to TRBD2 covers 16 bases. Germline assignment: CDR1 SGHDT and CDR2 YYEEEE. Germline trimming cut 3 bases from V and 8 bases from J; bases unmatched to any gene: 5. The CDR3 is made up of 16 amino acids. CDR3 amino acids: CASSSGTSGRAYEQFF. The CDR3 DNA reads TGTGCCAGCAGCTCCGGGACTAGCGGGAGGGCCTATGAGCAGTTCTTC.

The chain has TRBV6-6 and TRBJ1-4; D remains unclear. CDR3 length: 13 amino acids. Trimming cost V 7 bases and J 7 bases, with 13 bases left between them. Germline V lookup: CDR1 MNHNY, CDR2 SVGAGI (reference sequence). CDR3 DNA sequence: TGTGCCAGCAAGAGGATATTTGCTGAAAAACTGTTTTTT. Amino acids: CASKRIFAEKLFF.

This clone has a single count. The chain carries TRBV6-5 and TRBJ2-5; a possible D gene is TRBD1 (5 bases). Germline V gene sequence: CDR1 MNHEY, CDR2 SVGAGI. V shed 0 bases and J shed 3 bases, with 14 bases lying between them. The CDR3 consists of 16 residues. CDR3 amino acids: CASSYSTQLGEETQYF. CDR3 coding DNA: TGTGCCAGCAGTTACTCGACGCAGTTAGGGGAAGAGACCCAGTACTTC.